The rows below give T cell receptor beta chains drawn from one sample of a study of shared clonotypes between healthy human individuals. The protocol was immunoSEQ multiplex PCR, while the TCRdb copy is restricted to in-frame clones and leaves out a portion. The sample includes fewer than 550,000 clones, about 80% seen only once; the top ten take around an eighth. Sequenced sample: PBMCs. The receptors stem from a woman aged 40-49 years in good health. Some clones in this sample may be carry-over from other donors' samples. Both conserved end residues are part of each CDR3. A D gene is named only where the DNA matches it firmly. Clone size is shown for a subset of rows, as once, few, many or a class of expanded clone.

abundance | j_gene | v_gene | d_gene | CDR3nt | CDR3aa
. | TRBJ2-2 | TRBV5-1 | TRBD2 | TGCGCCAGCAGCACACTAGCGGGAGGCACCGGGGAGCTGTTTTTT | CASSTLAGGTGELFF
. | TRBJ2-1 | TRBV19 | . | TGTGCCAGTAGTCCAGAGGCCTGGAGCTCCTACAATGAGCAGTTCTTC | CASSPEAWSSYNEQFF
. | TRBJ2-7 | TRBV28 | . | TGTGCCACTGACAACTCCTACGAGCAGTACTTC | CATDNSYEQYF
. | TRBJ1-5 | TRBV7-8 | TRBD1 | TGTGCCAGCAGCTCCGGGACAGGGGGCAATCAGCCCCAGCATTTT | CASSSGTGGNQPQHF
. | TRBJ2-1 | TRBV7-9 | . | TGTGCCAGCAGCCCCGGGTCCAACAATGAGCAGTTCTTC | CASSPGSNNEQFF
. | TRBJ2-1 | TRBV11-3 | TRBD2 | TGTGCCAGCAGCCCCGGTCGGGGTAGCGGGAGGTCCTACAATGAGCAGTTCTTC | CASSPGRGSGRSYNEQFF
. | TRBJ1-1 | TRBV9 | . | TGTGCCAGCAGCGTAGACCCCACGTCCGGCACTGAAGCTTTCTTT | CASSVDPTSGTEAFF
. | TRBJ2-1 | TRBV11-3 | TRBD2 | TGTGCCAGCAGCTTCTCACCGACTAGCGCTTCCTACAATGAGCAGTTCTTC | CASSFSPTSASYNEQFF
. | TRBJ2-7 | TRBV5-1 | . | TGCGCCAGCAGTCGGGACCAGTTGCAGGGCGAGCAGTACTTC | CASSRDQLQGEQYF
. | TRBJ2-5 | TRBV15 | . | TGTGCCACCAGCAACCAGGGTGCTCGGGAGACCCAGTACTTC | CATSNQGARETQYF
. | TRBJ1-5 | TRBV7-3 | . | TGTGCCAGCAGCCCGGGGCCACAACAGCCCCAGCATTTT | CASSPGPQQPQHF
. | TRBJ1-3 | TRBV6-5 | . | TGTGCCAGCAGTTTGGGGGGGACGGCTGGAAACACCATATATTTT | CASSLGGTAGNTIYF
. | TRBJ2-7 | TRBV18 | TRBD2 | TGTGCCAGCTCACCACAGCGGGAGCAAAACGAGCAGTACTTC | CASSPQREQNEQYF
. | TRBJ2-1 | TRBV5-1 | . | TGCGCCAGCAGCTTATTGCCGGAAGGGGTCTACAATGAGCAGTTCTTC | CASSLLPEGVYNEQFF
few | TRBJ1-1 | TRBV5-1 | TRBD1 | TGCGCCAGCAGCATGACAGGGACGAACACTGAAGCTTTCTTT | CASSMTGTNTEAFF
. | TRBJ1-5 | TRBV10-2 | . | TGCGCCAGCAGTGACCCCCAGGCGGGGGATCAGCCCCAGCATTTT | CASSDPQAGDQPQHF
few | TRBJ2-1 | TRBV6-6 | . | TGTGCCAGCAGTAAAACCGGGACCCTTTACAATGAGCAGTTCTTC | CASSKTGTLYNEQFF
. | TRBJ1-1 | TRBV19 | . | TGTGCCAGCCTTAGACGAGACCCGGCGAGGAGCACTGAAGCTTTCTTT | CASLRRDPARSTEAFF
. | TRBJ2-7 | TRBV5-1 | . | TGCGCCAGCAGCGCGGACACGGTCCAGTACGAGCAGTACTTC | CASSADTVQYEQYF
once | TRBJ2-7 | TRBV28 | TRBD2 | TGTGCCAGCAGTTCAAGAACTAGCGGGAGGAAGGGCTACGAGCAGTACTTC | CASSSRTSGRKGYEQYF
. | TRBJ2-7 | TRBV5-1 | . | TGCGCCAGCAGAGAGCCGGGGGTCTACGAGCAGTACTTC | CASREPGVYEQYF
. | TRBJ2-6 | TRBV7-2 | . | TGTGCCAGCAGCTTAATGGCCACTGGGGCCAACGTCCTGACTTTC | CASSLMATGANVLTF
. | TRBJ2-1 | TRBV28 | . | TGTGCCACCACAGCTCGGGACCCGTCCTACAATGAGCAGTTCTTC | CATTARDPSYNEQFF
. | TRBJ1-5 | TRBV5-6 | . | TGTGCCAGCAGCTTGGGGCGGGGCCCACAGCCCCAGCATTTT | CASSLGRGPQPQHF
. | TRBJ2-2 | TRBV5-1 | TRBD1 | TGCGCCAGCAGCAACGGACAGGGAAACACCGGGGAGCTGTTTTTT | CASSNGQGNTGELFF
few | TRBJ1-3 | TRBV25-1 | . | TGTGCCAGCAGTGAATCTACAGGGCTCTCTGGAAACACCATATATTTT | CASSESTGLSGNTIYF
. | TRBJ2-7 | TRBV28 | TRBD2 | TGTGCCAGCTGGGGACTAGCGGGAGTGTACGAGCAGTACTTC | CASWGLAGVYEQYF
few | TRBJ1-4 | TRBV5-1 | TRBD1 | TGCGCCAGCAGCCGGGGGACAGTGACGAATAATGAAAAACTGTTTTTT | CASSRGTVTNNEKLFF
. | TRBJ2-6 | TRBV2 | . | TGTGCCAGCACCGTACAGAGCTCTGGGGCCAACGTCCTGACTTTC | CASTVQSSGANVLTF